The 6 T cell receptor beta chains below were found in one sample sequenced in a study of CD8+ T cells in alopecia areata. The sample's treatment: oral pan-JAK inhibitor, 5-10 mg twice daily. Lesional scalp punch biopsies and peripheral blood were collected from alopecia areata patients. Sequencing used cDNA as its template, made by extracting RNA and reverse transcribing it. The assay was immunoSEQ multiplex PCR, and TCRdb's table has in-frame clones only and misses some. Of under 4,000 clones in the sample, over 65% were seen once. This specimen was skin, taken at week 24, from a patient treated with tofacitinib. The receptors derive from a human donor with alopecia areata.

This clone was recorded a few times. This chain links TRBV19 with TRBJ1-2; D uncertain. Germline CDR1 and CDR2: LNHDA and SQIVND (reference sequence). This CDR3 has 13 amino acids. The germline V and J ends were trimmed by 6 bases and 2 bases, with 10 bases remaining between them. The CDR3 bases are TGTGCCAGTAGAATGGACGTCAACTATGGCTACACCTTC. Amino acids: CASRMDVNYGYTF.

V gene TRBV4-2 combines with J gene TRBJ2-3; a possible D gene is TRBD2 (5 bases). V lost 1 base, J lost 0 bases, and 11 bases lay in between. Germline assignment: CDR1 LGHNA and CDR2 YNFKEQ. The CDR3 runs 16 residues. The CDR3, as DNA: TGTGCCAGCAGCCAAGGTTTCGAGCGGAGCACAGATACGCAGTATTTT. This gives the protein CASSQGFERSTDTQYF.

The chain couples TRBV5-1 to TRBJ2-2; D tentatively reads TRBD1 or TRBD2 (5 bases each). CDR3 length equals 15 residues. Trimming stripped 0 bases from V and 2 bases from J, with 8 bases between. The V gene's germline CDR1 is SGHRS and CDR2 YFSETQ. CDR3: CASSLVGTNTGELFF. CDR3 nucleotides: TGCGCCAGCAGCTTGGTTGGGACCAACACCGGGGAGCTGTTTTTT.

The rearrangement joins TRBV6-6 to TRBJ2-3, with TRBD2 matching over 11 bases. The CDR3 runs to 16 residues. Germline CDR1 MNHNY, CDR2 SVGAGI (reference sequence). V trimming: 4 bases; J trimming: 5 bases; junction bases outside the gene matches: 8. Written as DNA, the CDR3 is TGTGCCAGCAGTTTCACCTCTAGCGGGGGGATAGATACGCAGTATTTT. Protein sequence: CASSFTSSGGIDTQYF.

This rearrangement joins TRBV7-6 to TRBJ1-1; TRBD1 is a possible D gene (5 bases). Germline lookup yields CDR1 SGHVS and CDR2 FNYEAQ. V lost 1 base to trimming and J lost 6 bases, with 9 bases between them. The CDR3 totals 13 residues. The CDR3: CASSLEGGAEAFF. CDR3 in DNA: TGTGCCAGCAGCTTAGAAGGAGGGGCTGAAGCTTTCTTT.

This chain connects TRBV4-3 to TRBJ1-1; D is ambiguous. Trimming pared 1 base from V and 1 base from J, leaving 16 bases between. This CDR3 has 17 residues. Per the germline V gene, CDR1 is LGHNA and CDR2 is YSLEER. Here the CDR3 reads CASSQARIIQRNTEAFF. The CDR3 DNA follows: TGCGCCAGCAGCCAAGCCCGAATAATACAAAGGAACACTGAAGCTTTCTTT.